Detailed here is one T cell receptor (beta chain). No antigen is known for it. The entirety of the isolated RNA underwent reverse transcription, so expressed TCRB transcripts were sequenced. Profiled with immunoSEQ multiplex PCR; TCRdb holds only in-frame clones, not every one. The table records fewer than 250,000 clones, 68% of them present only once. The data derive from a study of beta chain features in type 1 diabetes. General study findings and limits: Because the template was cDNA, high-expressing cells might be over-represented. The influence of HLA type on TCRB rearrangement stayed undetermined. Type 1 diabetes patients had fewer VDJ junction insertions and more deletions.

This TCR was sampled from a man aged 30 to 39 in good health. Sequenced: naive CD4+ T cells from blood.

For the CDR3, the DNA is TGTGCCTCCACGACGGGGGGCGCTGAAGCTTTCTTT. It is translated as CASTTGGAEAFF. This rearrangement joins TRBV30 to TRBJ1-1; D may be TRBD1 (6 bases). V was pared by 7 bases and J by 6 bases, with 15 bases between. This CDR3 has 12 amino acids. Germline CDR1 and CDR2: GTSNPN and SVGIG (reference sequence).